Sequencing of this T cell receptor beta chain was carried out in a study of beta chain features in type 1 diabetes. The study's findings and limits: In every one of the four CD4+ subsets, TCRB CDR3s were moderately but significantly shorter in Type 1 diabetes patients.

The study reverse transcribed the entire isolated RNA, so it sequenced expressed TCRB transcripts. TCRdb's table, derived via immunoSEQ multiplex PCR, lists solely in-frame clones and lacks some. The sample lists 300,000 to 400,000 clones; 13% were seen once. Sorting that relied on CD45RO/CCR7/CD25/CD127/CD95/CD27 yielded CD4+ naive, central memory, regulatory and stem cell-like memory cells. This clone was observed a handful of times. Its antigen is undetermined. V lost 9 bases and J lost 2, with 14 bases in between. Germline assignment: CDR1 ENHRY and CDR2 SYGVKD. The CDR3 runs 13 residues. Sequencing used naive CD4+ T cells from blood. V gene TRBV10-3 combines with J gene TRBJ2-7; the D gene is possibly TRBD2 (7 bases). The sequence was collected from a young woman with type 1 diabetes. CDR3: CAIRRGGAYEQYV. The CDR3 bases are TGTGCCATTCGGAGGGGGGGTGCCTACGAGCAGTACGTC.